The 30 T cell receptor beta chains below all came from one sample that was sequenced in a study of blood T cell repertoires in COVID-19. Repertoires were generated with immunoSEQ multiplex PCR, while TCRdb's copy carries only in-frame clones and drops some. The data show 350,000 to 450,000 clones, around nine tenths seen once. Sequencing was done on a sample of PBMCs or T cells enriched from blood (not recorded which). The origin of the receptors is a woman aged 18-35 years who had been exposed to COVID-19.

This clone has just one count. The chain joins TRBV6-4 to TRBJ1-1; weak D call: TRBD1 (6 bases). In germline, CDR1 is MRHNA, CDR2 SNTAGT. Trimming removed 2 bases from V and 2 bases from J, with 9 bases in between. This CDR3 has 14 amino acids. The CDR3, as DNA: TGTGCCAGCAGTGACATAGGGGGAAACACTGAAGCTTTCTTT. It yields the protein CASSDIGGNTEAFF.

The CDR3 region has the DNA TGCGCCAGCAGCTTGGCGGGAGATACGCAGTTCTTC. Its protein product is CASSLAGDTQFF. The chain uses TRBV5-1 and TRBJ2-1; maybe TRBD2 (6 bases). CDR1 is SGHRS, CDR2 YFSETQ, per germline. V was cut by 0 bases and J by 12 bases, with 10 bases left in between. This CDR3 region has 12 residues. Filled out from reference TRBV5-1 and TRBJ2-1, the complete variable domain reads KAGVTQTPRYLIKTRGQQVTLSCSPISGHRSVSWYQQTPGQGLQFLFEYFSETQRNKGNFPGRFSGRQFSNSRSEMNVSTLELGDSALYLCASSLAGDTQFFGPGTRLTVL.

CDR3 nucleotide sequence: TGCGCCAGCAGCCCATCGGACTCGCCAGGATACTACGAGCAGTACTTC. It translates to CASSPSDSPGYYEQYF. The V call is TRBV5-1, the J call TRBJ2-7; D might be TRBD2 (5 bases). Trimming shortened V by 4 bases and J by 3 bases, and 20 bases separated the two germline ends. Germline values: CDR1 SGHRS, CDR2 YFSETQ. The CDR3 consists of 16 residues.

V usage is TRBV10-1 and J usage is TRBJ2-3, with TRBD2 matching 7 bases. CDR1 and CDR2 (germline): WNHNN, SYGVQD (reference sequence). There are 14 residues in the CDR3. Unmatched junction bases numbered 9, after V lost 4 bases and J lost 8 bases. CDR3 protein: CASSVGGSGGTQYF. The CDR3 coding sequence is TGCGCCAGCAGTGTCGGCGGGAGTGGTGGTACGCAGTATTTT.

The gene calls are TRBV19 and TRBJ2-5; the match to TRBD1 covers 8 bases. The CDR3 has 14 amino acids. Germline V gene lookup returns CDR1 LNHDA and CDR2 SQIVND (reference sequence). Trimming took 3 bases from V and 3 from J; bases not matched to a gene: 3. The CDR3 region is CASSIAGGKETQYF. CDR3 sequence (DNA): TGTGCCAGTAGTATTGCAGGGGGCAAAGAGACCCAGTACTTC.

The chain carries TRBV24-1 and TRBJ2-1, with 9 bases identical to TRBD1. The CDR3 is 17 amino acids. With V trimmed by 4 bases and J by 2 bases, 8 bases remained unmatched. Germline V gene data show CDR1 as KGHDR and CDR2 as SFDVKD. The CDR3 DNA reads as TGTGCCACCAGTGACCAAAGCGGGACAGGGACCTACAATGAGCAGTTCTTC. It yields the protein CATSDQSGTGTYNEQFF.

The chain is built from TRBV28 and TRBJ1-2; 12 bases align to TRBD1. CDR1 is MDHEN and CDR2 is SYDVKM in the germline V gene. V was pared by 8 bases and J by 8 bases, with 9 bases of the junction left unmatched. The CDR3 has 14 amino acids. CDR3: CASADRDRGPGYTF. For the CDR3, the DNA is TGTGCCAGCGCAGACCGGGACAGGGGGCCGGGCTACACCTTC.

This clone has a single count. The rearrangement joins TRBV29-1 to TRBJ2-1, with D possibly TRBD1 on 5 matching bases. V was clipped by 2 bases and J by 5 bases, with 16 bases between them. The CDR3 has 15 residues. Germline CDR1 is SQVTM and CDR2 is ANQGSEA. This CDR3 is CSVERGVRRDNEQFF. Here the CDR3 DNA reads TGCAGCGTTGAAAGGGGTGTACGACGGGACAATGAGCAGTTCTTC.

This clone was seen just once. J is TRBJ2-1 and V is TRBV3-1 (or the pseudogene TRBV3-2); D gene unclear. Looked up from germline, CDR1 is LGHDT and CDR2 is YNNKEL (reference sequence). The CDR3 covers 12 residues. Trimming took 4 bases from V and 6 from J, leaving 7 bases between them. CDR3 residues: CASSPILNEQFF. The DNA for the CDR3 is TGTGCCAGCAGCCCTATCCTCAATGAGCAGTTCTTC.

The CDR3 sequence is CASDSGRAVPTSSYNEQFF. Written as DNA, the CDR3 is TGTGCCAGTGATAGCGGGAGGGCCGTTCCCACTAGCTCCTACAATGAGCAGTTCTTC. The rearrangement joins TRBV28 to TRBJ2-1, with 11 bases lining up with TRBD2. Germline lookup yields CDR1 MDHEN and CDR2 SYDVKM. The CDR3 is made up of 19 amino acids. With 9 bases clipped from V and 0 bases from J, the junction kept 16 bases outside the gene matches.

The chain carries TRBV6-4 and TRBJ1-1; 8 bases agree with TRBD1. Looked up from germline, CDR1 is MRHNA and CDR2 is SNTAGT. V lost 6 bases, J lost 0 bases, and 6 bases stayed unmatched. There are 15 residues in the CDR3. As DNA, the CDR3 is TGTGCCAGCAGGGAATTGGACAGGGTGAACACTGAAGCTTTCTTT. It codes for CASRELDRVNTEAFF.

The chain recombines TRBV11-2 with TRBJ2-1; 7 nucleotides line up with TRBD2. The CDR3 covers 13 residues. J lost 8 bases, V lost 2 bases, and 3 bases had no gene match. The germline V gene encodes CDR1 SGHAT and CDR2 FQNNGV. CDR3 amino acids: CASSLLRGDEQFF. The CDR3, as DNA: TGTGCCAGCAGCTTACTTCGGGGGGATGAGCAGTTCTTC.

The gene calls are TRBV5-5 and TRBJ1-2; 10 bases align to TRBD1. The V segment lost 3 bases and the J segment 4 bases; nucleotides outside the gene matches: 3. The CDR3 loop spans 14 amino acids. Germline CDR1 reads SGHKS; CDR2 reads YYEKEE (reference sequence). The CDR3 nucleotides are TGTGCCAGCAGCTCGGGACAGGGGAGCTATGGCTACACCTTC. Its translation: CASSSGQGSYGYTF.

The DNA of the CDR3 is TGTGCCAGCCCCCGCGGACAAGATAATCAGCCCCAGCATTTT. Amino acids: CASPRGQDNQPQHF. This rearrangement joins TRBV6-7 to TRBJ1-5; a possible D gene is TRBD1 (5 bases). TRBV6-7 is recorded as an ORF, its role being uncertain. The CDR3 has 14 residues. V was clipped by 8 bases and J by 4 bases, with 15 bases between them.

DNA for the CDR3: TGTGCCAGCAGCTTAGGACCCTCGGGACAGGGGGGTGGCTACACCTTC. This sequence encodes CASSLGPSGQGGGYTF. This rearrangement joins TRBV7-2 to TRBJ1-2; 11 nucleotides align to TRBD1. There are 16 residues in the CDR3. The germline gives CDR1 SGHTA, CDR2 FQGNSA. Trimming at V came to 1 base and at J to 7 bases, leaving 8 bases not matched to a gene.

The rearrangement links TRBV27 to TRBJ2-5; D may be TRBD1 (5 bases). The CDR3 runs 12 residues. V shed 3 bases and J shed 5 bases, with 7 bases lying between them. Looked up from germline, CDR1 is MNHEY and CDR2 is SMNVEV (reference sequence). The CDR3 nucleotides are TGTGCCAGCAGTTTTTCAGGGGAGACCCAGTACTTC. It is translated as CASSFSGETQYF.

The V call is TRBV12-5, the J call TRBJ2-1; D is possibly TRBD1 (5 bases). The V end was cut by 3 bases, the J end by 2 bases, with 11 bases between. This CDR3 has 15 residues. Germline V gene sequence: CDR1 LGHNT, CDR2 FRNRAP. The chain's CDR3 is CASGFGALTYNEQFF. Here the CDR3 DNA reads TGTGCTAGTGGTTTTGGGGCTTTAACCTACAATGAGCAGTTCTTC.

The chain combines TRBV7-2 with TRBJ1-5; possible D gene TRBD1, 6 bases. Per the germline V gene, CDR1 is SGHTA and CDR2 is FQGNSA. There are 15 residues in the CDR3. Trimming removed 5 bases from V and 5 bases from J, with 16 bases in between. DNA for the CDR3: TGTGCCAGCAGCCCGACAGGTCACCTATATCAGCCCCAGCATTTT. Amino acid sequence: CASSPTGHLYQPQHF.

This rearrangement joins TRBV2 to TRBJ1-1; TRBD1 matches 7 bases. Germline trimming cut 7 bases from V and 5 bases from J; bases unmatched to any gene: 10. This CDR3 is built from 14 residues. Germline loops: CDR1 SNHLY, CDR2 FYNNEI. CDR3 sequence reads: CASKQGTSRTEAFF. The CDR3 DNA is TGTGCCAGCAAACAGGGGACCTCGAGGACTGAAGCTTTCTTT.

V and J are TRBV5-5 and TRBJ2-1; 11 bases fit TRBD2. CDR3 length: 15 amino acids. Germline-derived CDR1 and CDR2 are SGHKS and YYEKEE (reference sequence). V shed 5 bases and J 7 bases; nucleotides not matched to a gene: 8. The CDR3 here is CASSQLAGVQNEQFF. The CDR3 DNA reads as TGTGCCAGCAGTCAACTAGCGGGAGTACAGAATGAGCAGTTCTTC.

V and J are TRBV4-3 and TRBJ2-2; 9 bases match TRBD2. The V and J ends lost 0 bases and 4 bases, in that order; junction bases with no gene match: 6. CDR1 is LGHNA, CDR2 YSLEER, per germline. This CDR3 region has 17 residues. In nucleotides, the CDR3 is TGCGCCAGCAGCCAAGAAAGTCTAGCGGGGATCACCGGGGAGCTGTTTTTT. This sequence encodes CASSQESLAGITGELFF.

In DNA form, the CDR3 reads TGTGCCACCAGTAGGGGGCATAGCACAGATACGCAGTATTTT. Amino acids: CATSRGHSTDTQYF. The V and J genes are TRBV24-1 and TRBJ2-3; TRBD1 aligns across 7 bases. This CDR3 has 14 residues. Germline lookup yields CDR1 KGHDR and CDR2 SFDVKD. Unmatched junction bases numbered 2, after V lost 6 bases and J lost 0 bases.

V is TRBV15 and J is TRBJ2-1; TRBD2 matches 9 bases. This CDR3 contains 15 residues. The germline V gene has CDR1 LNHNV and CDR2 YYDKDF (reference sequence). With V trimmed by 4 bases and J by 6 bases, 7 bases remained unmatched. CDR3 sequence: CATSTSGTRGNEQFF. The CDR3 DNA follows: TGTGCCACCAGCACTAGCGGGACTCGGGGCAATGAGCAGTTCTTC.

CDR3 bases: TGTGCCACCGCGGCTAGAGCCCACAATGAGCAGTTCTTC. Protein: CATAARAHNEQFF. The chain is built from TRBV7-8 and TRBJ2-1; D remains ambiguous. V gave up 10 bases and J gave up 5 bases, with 15 bases separating them. CDR1 and CDR2 from the germline V gene are SGHVS and FQNEAQ. The CDR3 is 13 amino acids.

This clone showed up just a few times. The J gene is TRBJ1-5, the V gene TRBV28, with a possible D match to TRBD1 (6 bases). Trimming left V 7 bases short and J 3 bases short, with 13 bases between. The CDR3 consists of 14 residues. Germline assignment: CDR1 MDHEN and CDR2 SYDVKM. The CDR3 DNA reads as TGTGCCAGCACCCTCACAGGGACCAATCAGCCCCAGCATTTT. Protein: CASTLTGTNQPQHF.

V is TRBV5-6 and J is TRBJ2-2; D call uncertain. The CDR3 runs 15 residues. Germline CDR1 and CDR2: SGHDT and YYEEEE. Trimming took 2 bases from V and 0 from J, leaving 8 bases between them. The CDR3 nucleotides read TGTGCCAGCAGCTTTCTAGGTTCGAACACCGGGGAGCTGTTTTTT. Protein product: CASSFLGSNTGELFF.

The chain couples TRBV4-3 to TRBJ1-6; maybe TRBD1 (6 bases). Trimming took off 4 bases at V and 9 bases at J, with 10 bases between the two ends. CDR3 length equals 13 residues. Germline loops: CDR1 LGHNA, CDR2 YSLEER. CDR3 coding DNA: TGCGCCAGCAGCCTTGACAGGACTTCACCCCTCCACTTT. Translated: CASSLDRTSPLHF.

The chain recombines TRBV19 with TRBJ1-2; TRBD1 matches at 9 bases. The V segment lost 3 bases and the J segment 6 bases; nucleotides outside the gene matches: 8. This CDR3 is built from 15 residues. Germline V gene sequence: CDR1 LNHDA, CDR2 SQIVND (reference sequence). The CDR3 region is CASSMGTGISDGYTF. CDR3 nucleotide sequence: TGTGCCAGTAGTATGGGGACAGGGATTTCGGATGGCTACACCTTC. Together with reference TRBV19 and TRBJ1-2, the CDR3 gives the full variable domain: DGGITQSPKYLFRKEGQNVTLSCEQNLNHDAMYWYRQDPGQGLRLIYYSQIVNDFQKGDIAEGYSVSREKKESFPLTVTSAQKNPTAFYLCASSMGTGISDGYTFGSGTRLTVV.

The genes are TRBV24-1 and TRBJ2-7; no definite D call. Per the germline V gene, CDR1 is KGHDR and CDR2 is SFDVKD. The CDR3 has 11 amino acids. Trimming pared 6 bases from V and 7 bases from J, leaving 9 bases between. The CDR3 here is CATSYREEQYF. CDR3 nucleotide sequence: TGTGCCACCAGTTACAGAGAAGAGCAGTACTTC.

The chain couples TRBV9 to TRBJ2-1, with TRBD2 matching over 8 bases. V lost 2 bases to trimming and J lost 0 bases; unmatched junction nucleotides: 4. Germline values: CDR1 SGDLS, CDR2 YYNGEE. The CDR3 has 16 amino acids. CDR3 nucleotides: TGTGCCAGCAGCGTGGGCGGGGGGAGCTCCTACAATGAGCAGTTCTTC. Translation: CASSVGGGSSYNEQFF. The variable domain in full, with the rest retrieved from reference TRBV9 and TRBJ2-1, is DSGVTQTPKHLITATGQRVTLRCSPRSGDLSVYWYQQSLDQGLQFLIQYYNGEERAKGNILERFSAQQFPDLHSELNLSSLELGDSALYFCASSVGGGSSYNEQFFGPGTRLTVL.